This T cell receptor beta chain appears in the sequencing data of a study of technical replicates of blood from a handful of donors. The repertoire was sequenced with immunoSEQ multiplex PCR; TCRdb's copy has only in-frame clones and lacks some. The sample has more than 70,000 clones, about 89% seen once. Germline V CDR1 and CDR2: MNHNS, SASEGT. The length of the CDR3 is 11 residues. Trimming shortened V by 3 bases and J by 9 bases, and 6 bases separated the two germline ends. This receptor was taken from a human donor in good health. Sequenced sample: T cells isolated from PBMCs. The chain couples TRBV6-1 to TRBJ2-1, with D hard to call. CDR3: CASSDVGEQFF. Here the CDR3 DNA reads TGTGCCAGCAGTGACGTCGGTGAGCAGTTCTTC.